The clone carrying this TCR beta chain was recorded many times. Antigen unknown. A J-beta primer mix and a sample-barcoded 5' primer were used in a second PCR of about 7 to 12 cycles. TCRdb re-called the 5' RACE reads with MiXCR, one entry per CDR3 protein. The table includes hundreds of thousands of distinct CDR3 sequences, more than 25% detected once. This sample was taken from a study of blood T cells in healthy people across ages. Points from the study as a whole: Older age went with lower TCR beta diversity per million T cells, in a roughly linear way. Unsorted PBMCs ruled out conclusive naive versus antigen-experienced comparison. More naive CD4+ cells and higher diversity marked long-lived donors relative to aged donors.

The clonotype was recovered from a woman aged 80 or over in good health. The source material was blood.

The CDR3 reads CASSLTPWARYNEQFF. The CDR3 DNA sequence: TGTGCCAGCAGCCTCACCCCCTGGGCACGTTACAATGAGCAGTTCTTC. The V gene is TRBV5-4, the J gene TRBJ2-1; no firm D call. Trimming stripped 4 bases from V and 4 bases from J, with 18 bases between. The CDR3 extends over 16 amino acids. Germline CDR1 and CDR2: SGHNT and YYREEE (reference sequence). Full variable domain (outside the CDR3, taken from reference TRBV5-4 and TRBJ2-1): ETGVTQSPTHLIKTRGQQVTLRCSSQSGHNTVSWYQQALGQGPQFIFQYYREEENGRGNFPPRFSGLQFPNYSSELNVNALELDDSALYLCASSLTPWARYNEQFFGPGTRLTVL.